The 9 T cell receptor beta chains listed next were all sequenced from one sample in a study of technical replicates of blood from a handful of donors. Sequencing was performed with immunoSEQ multiplex PCR; in TCRdb, only in-frame clones are kept and a portion is missing. The sample gives about 81,000 clones, roughly 77% of which show up once; 3% to 4.5% is in the top ten. The sequencing input was PBMCs. Receptors originate from a human donor in good health. Some clones in this sample may be carry-over from other donors' samples.

The rearrangement links TRBV9 to TRBJ2-1; 8 bases are shared with TRBD2. The ends lost 0 bases at V and 2 bases at J; junction bases unmatched: 4. Germline V CDR1 and CDR2: SGDLS, YYNGEE. The CDR3 extends over 16 amino acids. The CDR3 protein is CASSVGAGGPYNEQFF. The CDR3 coding sequence is TGTGCCAGCAGCGTAGGGGCGGGGGGACCCTACAATGAGCAGTTCTTC.

The chain recombines TRBV27 with TRBJ1-1; 7 positions match TRBD1. The V gene's germline CDR1 is MNHEY and CDR2 SMNVEV (reference sequence). V was pared by 2 bases and J by 6 bases, with 6 bases of the junction left unmatched. The CDR3 loop spans 14 amino acids. The chain's CDR3 is CASSLAGGLAEAFF. The CDR3 DNA reads TGTGCCAGCAGTTTAGCAGGGGGTTTAGCTGAAGCTTTCTTT.

The chain carries TRBV5-4 and TRBJ1-2, with 9 nucleotides matching TRBD1. Losses at the gene ends were 4 bases for V and 4 bases for J; bases not matched to a gene: 8. The CDR3 consists of 15 residues. CDR1 and CDR2 (germline): SGHNT, YYREEE (reference sequence). The CDR3 nucleotides are TGTGCCAGCAGCATACCCGGGACAGGGCTCTATGGCTACACCTTC. Encoded protein: CASSIPGTGLYGYTF.

This clone was detected many times. The identical CDR3 is also encoded by other nucleotide sequences in the sample. The chain couples TRBV30 to TRBJ2-5; no clear D. Trimming pared 1 base from V and 0 bases from J, leaving 3 bases between. The CDR3 runs to 12 residues. Germline CDR1 and CDR2: GTSNPN and SVGIG (reference sequence). CDR3 DNA: TGTGCCTGGAGTGCCAACCAAGAGACCCAGTACTTC. Its translation: CAWSANQETQYF.

The V call is TRBV7-9, the J call TRBJ2-7, with D possibly matching TRBD1 (5 bases). CDR3 size: 14 residues. Germline CDR1 is SEHNR and CDR2 is FQNEAQ (reference sequence). V shed 4 bases and J shed 2 bases, with 12 bases lying between them. The CDR3 here is CASSSQAAPYEQYF. The CDR3 DNA reads as TGTGCCAGCAGCTCACAGGCGGCACCCTACGAGCAGTACTTC.

This clone came up a few times. The chain links TRBV29-1 to TRBJ2-7; D possibly uses TRBD1 or TRBD2 (6 bases each). In germline, CDR1 is SQVTM, CDR2 ANQGSEA. This CDR3 has 11 residues. V lost 8 bases, J lost 3 bases, and 11 bases lay in between. The CDR3 here is CSIGGGYEQYF. The CDR3 nucleotides are TGCAGCATTGGAGGGGGCTACGAGCAGTACTTC.

V usage is TRBV15 and J usage is TRBJ2-3, with TRBD1 as a possible D gene (6 bases). Germline V gene lookup returns CDR1 LNHNV and CDR2 YYDKDF (reference sequence). This CDR3 contains 14 residues. With 3 bases removed from V and 6 bases from J, the gap between germline ends came to 13 bases. CDR3 DNA: TGTGCCACCAGCAGGAGCCAGGGGCCGGATACGCAGTATTTT. Its protein is CATSRSQGPDTQYF. The full variable domain, its missing parts supplied by reference TRBV15 and TRBJ2-3, is DAMVIQNPRYQVTQFGKPVTLSCSQTLNHNVMYWYQQKSSQAPKLLFHYYDKDFNNEADTPDNFQSRRPNTSFCFLDIRSPGLGDTAMYLCATSRSQGPDTQYFGPGTRLTVL.

The rearrangement uses TRBV12-5 and TRBJ2-1, with no clear D. V was cut by 5 bases and J by 10 bases, with 9 bases left in between. The CDR3 runs to 11 residues. Per the germline V gene, CDR1 is LGHNT and CDR2 is FRNRAP. The CDR3 loop is CASGQLDEQFF. DNA for the CDR3: TGTGCTAGTGGTCAGCTAGACGAGCAGTTCTTC.

This clone was observed at least ten times. A junction end diverges from the germline sequence, so it may reflect a read error. This chain connects TRBV11-2 to TRBJ1-4; 8 nucleotides line up with TRBD1. The CDR3 sequence is 14 residues long. Germline lookup yields CDR1 SGHAT and CDR2 FQNNGV. The CDR3 loop is CASSLDRGQEKLFF. The CDR3 DNA reads TGTGCCAGCAGCCTAGACAGGGGTCAAGAAAAACTGTTTTTT.